This entry lists 26 T cell receptor beta chains sequenced from one sample in a study of cytomegalovirus exposure and HLA in healthy donors. Only in-frame clones appear in the TCRdb table, and some are missing; sequencing was by immunoSEQ multiplex PCR. The table shows some 75,000 clones, with approximately 96% occurring only once. Sequenced material: PBMCs. The receptors here all came from a woman aged 18 to 35 in good health and CMV-seronegative.

The rearrangement links TRBV6-5 to TRBJ2-7, with 8 bases aligning to TRBD1. Germline CDR1 and CDR2: MNHEY and SVGAGI. V lost 0 bases, J lost 5 bases, and 6 bases stayed unmatched. This CDR3 comprises 15 residues. CDR3 region: CASSYSSQTGDEQYF. The CDR3 bases are TGTGCCAGCAGTTACTCGAGCCAGACAGGGGACGAGCAGTACTTC.

The chain is built from TRBV6-1 and TRBJ2-7; D is undetermined. Trimming pared 6 bases from V and 3 bases from J, leaving 9 bases between. Germline assignment: CDR1 MNHNS and CDR2 SASEGT. The CDR3 contains 12 residues. CDR3 sequence: CASRTDNYEQYF. DNA of the CDR3: TGTGCCAGCAGAACCGACAACTACGAGCAGTACTTC.

This chain joins TRBV9 and TRBJ2-7, with TRBD2 identical over 8 bases. Unmatched junction bases numbered 3, after V lost 1 base and J lost 3 bases. The germline CDR1 and CDR2 sequences are SGDLS and YYNGEE. The CDR3 length is 14 residues. CDR3 residues: CASSVSGSGYEQYF. The CDR3 DNA reads TGTGCCAGCAGCGTAAGCGGGAGCGGCTACGAGCAGTACTTC.

The rearrangement links TRBV30 to TRBJ1-4, with TRBD1 matching 7 bases. The V gene's germline CDR1 is GTSNPN and CDR2 SVGIG (reference sequence). The CDR3 covers 15 residues. V gave up 3 bases and J gave up 0 bases; unmatched junction bases: 4. The CDR3 protein is CAWSTGVATNEKLFF. CDR3 in DNA: TGTGCCTGGAGCACAGGGGTTGCAACTAATGAAAAACTGTTTTTT.

The chain uses TRBV6-1 and TRBJ1-3; D possibly corresponds to TRBD1 (6 bases). Per germline, CDR1 MNHNS and CDR2 SASEGT. V dropped 7 bases and J dropped 0 bases, with 13 bases sitting between them. This CDR3 has 15 residues. The CDR3 spells CASKAPDSSGNTIYF. DNA of the CDR3: TGTGCCAGCAAAGCCCCGGACAGCTCTGGAAACACCATATATTTT.

The V and J genes are TRBV5-4 and TRBJ1-3, with TRBD1 identical over 8 bases. Germline V lookup: CDR1 SGHNT, CDR2 YYREEE (reference sequence). V lost 3 bases, J lost 2 bases, and 4 bases stayed unmatched. The CDR3 runs 15 residues. For the CDR3, the DNA is TGTGCCAGCAGCTCCGCGACAGGGGCTGGAAACACCATATATTTT. Translating gives CASSSATGAGNTIYF.

The chain recombines TRBV6-1 with TRBJ2-2, with a possible D match to TRBD2 (6 bases). Trimming removed 8 bases from V and 1 base from J, with 14 bases in between. From germline, CDR1 is MNHNS and CDR2 SASEGT. The CDR3 has 15 amino acids. CDR3 sequence reads: CASPPAGRNTGELFF. CDR3 nucleotides: TGTGCCAGCCCACCAGCGGGCCGGAACACCGGGGAGCTGTTTTTT.

This chain joins TRBV6-1 and TRBJ1-5; possible D gene TRBD1, 5 bases. The CDR3 covers 14 residues. Germline CDR1 reads MNHNS; CDR2 reads SASEGT. V lost 1 base to trimming and J lost 7 bases, with 11 bases between them. CDR3 loop: CASSEVRGIQPQHF. As DNA, the CDR3 is TGTGCCAGCAGTGAAGTAAGGGGTATACAGCCCCAGCATTTT.

The genes are TRBV15 and TRBJ2-1, with 7 bases that match TRBD1. With 0 bases clipped from V and 13 bases from J, the junction kept 21 bases outside the gene matches. CDR1 and CDR2 from the germline V gene are LNHNV and YYDKDF (reference sequence). The CDR3 has 18 amino acids. The CDR3 DNA is TGTGCCACCAGCAGAGAACACCCGGGACAGTGGGGGACAATCTTACAGTTCTTC. This gives the protein CATSREHPGQWGTILQFF.

This rearrangement joins TRBV10-1 to TRBJ2-4, with TRBD1 matching 9 bases. The V gene end was trimmed by 6 bases and the J gene end by 9 bases; junction bases not matched to a gene: 6. The CDR3 length is 13 residues. CDR1 WNHNN and CDR2 SYGVQD come from the germline V gene (reference sequence). CDR3 in amino acids: CASSPGQGIIQYF. The CDR3 DNA reads as TGCGCCAGCAGCCCGGGACAGGGTATCATTCAGTACTTC.

The gene calls are TRBV5-1 and TRBJ2-7; 9 positions agree with TRBD1. The CDR3 spans 14 residues. V lost 5 bases, J lost 5 bases, and 8 bases stayed unmatched. CDR1 is SGHRS and CDR2 is YFSETQ in the germline V gene. The CDR3 protein is CASSTRDRANEQYF. As DNA, the CDR3 is TGCGCCAGCAGTACCCGGGACAGGGCCAACGAGCAGTACTTC. Combining the CDR3 with reference TRBV5-1 and TRBJ2-7 gives the whole variable domain KAGVTQTPRYLIKTRGQQVTLSCSPISGHRSVSWYQQTPGQGLQFLFEYFSETQRNKGNFPGRFSGRQFSNSRSEMNVSTLELGDSALYLCASSTRDRANEQYFGPGTRLTVT.

The chain carries TRBV28 and TRBJ2-2, with D tentatively TRBD2 (5 bases). Germline CDR1 MDHEN, CDR2 SYDVKM. The CDR3 is 12 amino acids. CDR3: CRSGTRTGELFF. The CDR3 DNA reads as TGTAGGAGCGGAACCCGTACCGGGGAGCTGTTTTTT.

The chain joins TRBV18 to TRBJ2-1; 9 bases are shared with TRBD2. Trimming took 2 bases from V and 7 from J; bases not matched to a gene: 3. CDR1 is KGHSH, CDR2 LQKENI, per germline. CDR3 size: 14 residues. DNA of the CDR3: TGTGCCAGCTCACCATTGCGGGAGGGGAATGAGCAGTTCTTC. Its protein is CASSPLREGNEQFF.

The chain links TRBV9 to TRBJ2-2, with 15 nucleotides matching TRBD2. The germline CDR1 and CDR2 sequences are SGDLS and YYNGEE. CDR3 size: 23 residues. With V trimmed by 4 bases and J by 3 bases, 22 bases remained unmatched. In nucleotides, the CDR3 is TGTGCCAGCAGCAACCCCTTGGGGGGGACTAGCGGGAGGAACAAGGGCGACACCGGGGAGCTGTTTTTT. It codes for CASSNPLGGTSGRNKGDTGELFF.

J is TRBJ2-1 and V is TRBV14, with TRBD2 identical over 10 bases. Trimming took 4 bases from V and 5 from J; bases not matched to a gene: 8. The CDR3 runs 16 residues. Germline V gene data show CDR1 as SGHDN and CDR2 as FVKESK. For the CDR3, the DNA is TGTGCCAGCAGCCGTCCCGGGACTAGCGCCAACAATGAGCAGTTCTTC. Translated, it gives CASSRPGTSANNEQFF.

The rearrangement links TRBV2 to TRBJ2-1; 7 positions match TRBD2. Germline trimming cut 6 bases from V and 12 bases from J; bases unmatched to any gene: 17. The CDR3 length is 15 residues. Germline V CDR1 and CDR2: SNHLY, FYNNEI. The CDR3 DNA follows: TGTGCCAGCAGGATTCTAGCGGTTACAATGAGCGTGCAGTTCTTC. Residues: CASRILAVTMSVQFF.

V gene TRBV7-9 combines with J gene TRBJ2-3; D might be TRBD2 (6 bases). Germline loops: CDR1 SEHNR, CDR2 FQNEAQ (reference sequence). This CDR3 spans 18 amino acids. Deletions cut 5 bases from V and 2 bases from J, with 23 bases between. The CDR3 reads CASSLGPLAPIVTDTQYF. CDR3 DNA: TGTGCCAGCAGCCTAGGGCCACTAGCACCGATCGTCACAGATACGCAGTATTTT. The whole variable domain, filled in from reference TRBV7-9 and TRBJ2-3, reads DTGVSQNPRHKITKRGQNVTFRCDPISEHNRLYWYRQTLGQGPEFLTYFQNEAQLEKSRLLSDRFSAERPKGSFSTLEIQRTEQGDSAMYLCASSLGPLAPIVTDTQYFGPGTRLTVL.

The chain joins TRBV7-8 to TRBJ2-7; D remains ambiguous. Germline loops: CDR1 SGHVS, CDR2 FQNEAQ. The CDR3 runs to 14 residues. Trimming left V 8 bases short and J 5 bases short, with 19 bases between. CDR3 nucleotide sequence: TGTGCCAGCCGAAATCCGATCAAGTTAGACGAGCAGTACTTC. Translation: CASRNPIKLDEQYF.

The chain uses TRBV7-9 and TRBJ2-7; D may be TRBD1 (5 bases). Germline CDR1 is SEHNR and CDR2 is FQNEAQ (reference sequence). V lost 2 bases and J lost 3, with 14 bases in between. The CDR3 sequence is 15 residues long. The CDR3 region has the DNA TGTGCCAGCAGCTTAAGCCAGGGTTTCAACTACGAGCAGTACTTC. This gives the protein CASSLSQGFNYEQYF.

This chain uses TRBV13 with TRBJ2-5; 11 nucleotides match TRBD2. The CDR3 runs 15 residues. V was pared by 5 bases and J by 9 bases, with 11 bases of the junction left unmatched. Germline loops: CDR1 PRHDT, CDR2 FYEKMQ (reference sequence). CDR3 DNA: TGTGCCAGCAGCGCCCGCGGGACTAGCGGTATGTCCCAGTACTTC. Translating gives CASSARGTSGMSQYF. Filled out from reference TRBV13 and TRBJ2-5, the complete variable domain reads AAGVIQSPRHLIKEKRETATLKCYPIPRHDTVYWYQQGPGQDPQFLISFYEKMQSDKGSIPDRFSAQQFSDYHSELNMSSLELGDSALYFCASSARGTSGMSQYFGPGTRLLVL.

V gene TRBV20-1 combines with J gene TRBJ2-3, with D unclear. Germline V lookup: CDR1 DFQATT, CDR2 SNEGSKA (reference sequence). The CDR3 extends over 11 amino acids. V was clipped by 6 bases and J by 5 bases, with 9 bases between them. The DNA of the CDR3 is TGCAGTGCCCCGGTAGTAGATACGCAGTATTTT. Its translation: CSAPVVDTQYF.

The genes are TRBV4-1 and TRBJ2-1; D call uncertain. CDR3 size: 12 residues. Germline loops: CDR1 MGHRA, CDR2 YSYEKL. The V end lost 0 bases, the J end lost 9 bases, and 6 bases lay between the germline ends. CDR3 coding DNA: TGCGCCAGCAGCCAAGATTCGTTTGAGCAGTTCTTC. Translation: CASSQDSFEQFF.

This rearrangement joins TRBV28 to TRBJ2-7; 9 bases are shared with TRBD1. The CDR3 spans 13 residues. Germline V gene lookup returns CDR1 MDHEN and CDR2 SYDVKM. After removal of 8 bases from V and 6 bases from J, the junction contained 8 bases not matched to a gene. The CDR3 coding sequence is TGTGCCAGCGCCAACAGGGGGCTTAGCGAGCAGTACTTC. Translation gives CASANRGLSEQYF.

This rearrangement joins TRBV28 to TRBJ2-3, with D maybe TRBD1 (6 bases). Germline values: CDR1 MDHEN, CDR2 SYDVKM. V was shortened by 3 bases and J by 0 bases, with 7 bases between the two germline ends. The CDR3 is 14 amino acids. The CDR3 coding sequence is TGTGCCAGCAGTTTTAGGGGGAGCACAGATACGCAGTATTTT. Protein: CASSFRGSTDTQYF.

The J gene is TRBJ2-2, the V gene TRBV4-2; 16 bases align to TRBD2. CDR1 is LGHNA and CDR2 is YNFKEQ in the germline V gene. The CDR3 sequence is 22 residues long. J was trimmed by 4 bases and V by 0 bases; bases with no gene match: 14. The chain's CDR3 is CASSQDVQRPGLAGGPTGELFF. The CDR3 DNA is TGTGCCAGCAGCCAAGATGTTCAGAGACCGGGACTAGCGGGAGGGCCCACCGGGGAGCTGTTTTTT.

This chain joins TRBV30 and TRBJ2-3, with 9 bases aligning to TRBD2. Germline trimming cut 2 bases from V and 2 bases from J; bases unmatched to any gene: 5. The V gene's germline CDR1 is GTSNPN and CDR2 SVGIG (reference sequence). This CDR3 is 15 amino acids long. CDR3 nucleotides: TGTGCCTGGAGTTATGGGACTAGCTTCACAGATACGCAGTATTTT. Its protein product is CAWSYGTSFTDTQYF. The full variable domain, with the rest looked up from reference TRBV30 and TRBJ2-3, is SQTIHQWPATLVQPVGSPLSLECTVEGTSNPNLYWYRQAAGRGLQLLFYSVGIGQISSEVPQNLSASRPQDRQFILSSKKLLLSDSGFYLCAWSYGTSFTDTQYFGPGTRLTVL.